This TCR beta chain was captured in a study of blood T cell repertoires in COVID-19. Overall study context: The United States, Italy and Spain provided the acute and convalescent COVID-19 samples. PBMCs, B-cell-depleted T cells, or T cells were the source of the cDNA or gDNA that made up the material.

The protocol was immunoSEQ multiplex PCR, while the TCRdb copy is restricted to in-frame clones and leaves out a portion. The sample records approximately 350,000 clones, more than 70% being singletons. The sequence was collected from a man aged 30 to 45 with active or convalescent COVID-19. Sequencing used peripheral blood.

Written as DNA, the CDR3 is TGTGCCAGTAGTAGGCGACTAGCGGGGGGATCAGGATCCGAGCAGTACTTC. The encoded protein is CASSRRLAGGSGSEQYF. The rearrangement joins TRBV19 to TRBJ2-7, with 13 bases that match TRBD2. The V gene end was trimmed by 4 bases and the J gene end by 6 bases; junction bases not matched to a gene: 12. Germline V gene lookup returns CDR1 LNHDA and CDR2 SQIVND (reference sequence). The CDR3 sequence is 17 residues long. The full variable domain, its missing parts supplied by reference TRBV19 and TRBJ2-7, is DGGITQSPKYLFRKEGQNVTLSCEQNLNHDAMYWYRQDPGQGLRLIYYSQIVNDFQKGDIAEGYSVSREKKESFPLTVTSAQKNPTAFYLCASSRRLAGGSGSEQYFGPGTRLTVT.